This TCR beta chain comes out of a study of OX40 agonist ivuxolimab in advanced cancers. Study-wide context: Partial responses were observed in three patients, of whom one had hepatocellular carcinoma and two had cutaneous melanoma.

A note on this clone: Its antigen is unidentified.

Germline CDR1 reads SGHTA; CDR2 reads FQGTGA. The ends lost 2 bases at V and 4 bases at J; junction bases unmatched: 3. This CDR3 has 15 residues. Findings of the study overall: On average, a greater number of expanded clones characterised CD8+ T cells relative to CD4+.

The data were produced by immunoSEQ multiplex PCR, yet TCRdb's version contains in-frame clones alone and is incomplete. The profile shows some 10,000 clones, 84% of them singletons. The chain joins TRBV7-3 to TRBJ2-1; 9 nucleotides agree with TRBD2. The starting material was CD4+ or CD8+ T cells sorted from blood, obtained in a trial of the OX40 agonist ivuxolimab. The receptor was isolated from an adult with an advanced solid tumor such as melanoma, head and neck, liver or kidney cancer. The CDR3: CASSLAAGGYNEQFF. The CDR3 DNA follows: TGTGCCAGCAGCTTAGCAGCGGGGGGTTACAATGAGCAGTTCTTC.